This TCR beta chain is from a study of T-cell reconstitution after alpha-beta-depleted transplantation in children. Study findings and constraints: One year after transplant, T-cell counts and diversity came mostly from newly produced T cells.

As to this clonotype: Antigen: not known. One end of the junction varies from germline; a read error may be responsible.

Unique molecular identifiers tagged the TCRbeta library. TCRdb called the PCR reads again in MiXCR, with one record for every CDR3 protein. Of hundreds of thousands of distinct CDR3 sequences listed, approximately 15% were seen once; the top ten hold about 41%. CDR1 is SQVTM and CDR2 is ANQGSEA in the germline V gene. This CDR3 has 15 amino acids. The sample in question was PBMCs, mostly from graft donor cells, obtained 360 days after TCRalphabeta/CD19-depleted stem cell transplant. The source of this sequence is a male patient aged 2-10 years who had a stem cell transplant for acute lymphoblastic leukemia, so the T cells may come from the graft donor. The J gene is TRBJ2-2, the V gene TRBV29-1, with 9 bases that match TRBD1. The CDR3 sequence: CSVPRDRENTGVLFF. The CDR3 DNA follows: TGCAGCGTACCCAGGGACAGGGAGAACACCGGGGTGCTGTTTTTT.